The rows below give T cell receptor beta chains drawn from one sample of a study of blood T cell repertoires in COVID-19. Profiled with immunoSEQ multiplex PCR; TCRdb holds only in-frame clones, not every one. This sample has under 300,000 clones, with approximately 80% found just once. Input material: peripheral blood. The receptor set was obtained from an elderly woman with active or convalescent COVID-19. CDR3s include the opening cysteine and the closing phenylalanine or tryptophan.

v_call,cdr3_aa
TRBV5-4,CASSDPSGSSYNEQFF
TRBV28,CASSLRRADGNTEAFF
TRBV19,CASSNSGSSIEQFF
TRBV5-4,CASSSGLAGGTDTQYF
TRBV4-1,CASSQELVRGMNTEAFF
TRBV5-6,CASSSVAGQNYGYTF
TRBV10-3,CAISGASGGVNEQFF
TRBV7-9,CASSIDSSGNTIYF
TRBV10-3,CATRPGADQPQHF
TRBV4-1,CASSQAGLNTGELFF
TRBV9,CASSVEGLAGTDTQYF
TRBV2,CASSENSGQGIRGYTF
TRBV9,CASSVGDRWETQYF
TRBV5-1,CASSLEAGASGNTIYF
TRBV11-3,CASSLGIGRQYNEQFF
TRBV18,CASSLQAGNSGNTIYF
TRBV30,CAWITGTGNTIYF
TRBV2,CASELGTGSSVLTF
TRBV14,CASSQWGGNTEAFF
TRBV24-1,CATSDGTGSVSGTEAFF
TRBV7-9,CASSSPRAGGYNTGELFF
TRBV12-3/TRBV12-4,CASSGPSYEQYF
TRBV7-9,CASSLPQGRTGETQYF
TRBV29-1,CSVDRGSNQPQHF
TRBV3-1/TRBV3-2,CASSQELRSPSYEQYF
TRBV7-8,CASSSTGNNSPLHF
TRBV9,CASSPHGAENTEAFF
TRBV29-1,CSVASGNTNEKLFF
TRBV6-6,CASSSGGANVLTF
TRBV6-1,CASSEAEGQAFYEQYF
TRBV5-6,CASSWWTGIYSNQPQHF
TRBV5-1,CASSLGAGPSTDTQYF
TRBV7-9,CASSLVRGTGFYGYTF
TRBV6-2/TRBV6-3,CASSQGARAEAFF
TRBV7-9,CASSHGQGGETQYF
TRBV5-4,CASSKSGYNEQFF
TRBV7-2,CASSPMETYGYTF
TRBV3-1/TRBV3-2,CASSPTMAGNYGYTF
TRBV10-3,CAISEDRALEAFF
TRBV14,CASSPGRGQPQHF
TRBV5-8,CASSSRQGANEKLFF
TRBV20-1,CSAPNEGAQYF
TRBV11-2,CASTLGQNTEAFF
TRBV29-1,CSALLARDQPQHF
TRBV29-1,CSVGQGANYGYTF
TRBV29-1,CSVEQTMNTEAFF
TRBV7-8,CASSLFTSSGGGESSYNEQFF
TRBV4-2,CASSQTGGQHEQFF
TRBV5-1,CASSLGTSGPYEQYF
TRBV13,CASSLAGGQLAGEQYF
TRBV6-2/TRBV6-3,CASSYSALQGSDWRLDYGYTF
TRBV19,CASSIRGRGRSSYEQYF
TRBV10-3,CAISVGQGRNQPQHF
TRBV30,CAWSLPGFGYEQYF
TRBV2,CASSGTGGALQPQHF
TRBV5-5,CASSITAARGSNEQFF
TRBV25-1,CASSELTSGRALREQYF
TRBV3-1/TRBV3-2,CASRRTSGGASDTQYF
TRBV6-5,CASQTTGNYGYTF
TRBV27,CASSFFLQGGAEAFF